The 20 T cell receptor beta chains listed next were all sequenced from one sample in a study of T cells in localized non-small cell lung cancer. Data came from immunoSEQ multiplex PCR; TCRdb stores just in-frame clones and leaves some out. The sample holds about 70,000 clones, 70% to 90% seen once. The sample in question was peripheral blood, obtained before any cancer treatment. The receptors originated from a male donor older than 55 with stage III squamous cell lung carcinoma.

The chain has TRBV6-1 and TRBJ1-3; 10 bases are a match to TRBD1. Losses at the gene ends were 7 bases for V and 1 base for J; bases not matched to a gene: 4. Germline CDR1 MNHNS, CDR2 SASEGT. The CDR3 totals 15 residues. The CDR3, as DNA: TGTGCCAGCATGAAGGGACAGGGGTCTGGAAACACCATATATTTT. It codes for CASMKGQGSGNTIYF.

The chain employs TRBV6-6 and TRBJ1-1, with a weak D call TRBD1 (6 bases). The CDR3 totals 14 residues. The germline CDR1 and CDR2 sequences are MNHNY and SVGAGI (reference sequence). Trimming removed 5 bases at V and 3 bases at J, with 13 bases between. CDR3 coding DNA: TGTGCCAGCAGTCCCATACAGGGCGACACTGAAGCTTTCTTT. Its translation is CASSPIQGDTEAFF.

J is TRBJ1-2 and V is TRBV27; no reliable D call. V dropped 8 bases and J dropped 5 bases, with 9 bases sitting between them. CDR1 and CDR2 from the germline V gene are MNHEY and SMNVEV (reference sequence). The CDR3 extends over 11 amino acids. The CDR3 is CASAGYYGYTF. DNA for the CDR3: TGTGCCAGCGCAGGTTATTATGGCTACACCTTC.

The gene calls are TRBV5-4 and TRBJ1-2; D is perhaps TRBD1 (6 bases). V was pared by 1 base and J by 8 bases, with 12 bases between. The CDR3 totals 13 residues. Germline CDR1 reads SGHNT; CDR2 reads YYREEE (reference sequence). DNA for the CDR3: TGTGCCAGCAGCTTGTTAGGGGGGAAAGGCTACACCTTC. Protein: CASSLLGGKGYTF.

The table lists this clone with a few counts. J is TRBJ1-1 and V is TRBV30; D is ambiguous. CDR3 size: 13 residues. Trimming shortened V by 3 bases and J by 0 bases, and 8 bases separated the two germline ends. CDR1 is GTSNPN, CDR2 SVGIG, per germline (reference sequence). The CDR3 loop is CAWRRNLNTEAFF. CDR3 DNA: TGTGCCTGGAGACGGAACTTGAACACTGAAGCTTTCTTT.

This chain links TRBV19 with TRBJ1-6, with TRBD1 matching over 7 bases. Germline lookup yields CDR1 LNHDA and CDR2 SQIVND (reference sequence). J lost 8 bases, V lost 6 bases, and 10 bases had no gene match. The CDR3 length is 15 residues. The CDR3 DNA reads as TGTGCCAGTAGGCGGACAGGCCTCGGCCATTCACCCCTCCACTTT. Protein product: CASRRTGLGHSPLHF.

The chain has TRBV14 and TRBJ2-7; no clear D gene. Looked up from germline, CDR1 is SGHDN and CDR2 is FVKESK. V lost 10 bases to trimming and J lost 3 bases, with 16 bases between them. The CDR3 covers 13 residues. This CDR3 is CAIHRRVIYEQYF. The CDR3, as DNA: TGTGCCATCCACCGACGAGTTATCTACGAGCAGTACTTC.

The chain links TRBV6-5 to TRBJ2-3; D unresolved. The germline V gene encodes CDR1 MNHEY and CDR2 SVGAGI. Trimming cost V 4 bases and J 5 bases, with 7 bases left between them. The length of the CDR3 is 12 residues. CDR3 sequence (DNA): TGTGCCAGCAGTTCAAATGTAGATACGCAGTATTTT. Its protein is CASSSNVDTQYF.

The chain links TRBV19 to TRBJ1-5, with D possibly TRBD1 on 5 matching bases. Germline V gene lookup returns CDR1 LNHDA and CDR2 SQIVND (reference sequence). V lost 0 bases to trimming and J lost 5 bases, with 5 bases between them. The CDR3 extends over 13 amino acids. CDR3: CASSIDRDQPQHF. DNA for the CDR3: TGTGCCAGTAGTATAGACAGGGATCAGCCCCAGCATTTT.

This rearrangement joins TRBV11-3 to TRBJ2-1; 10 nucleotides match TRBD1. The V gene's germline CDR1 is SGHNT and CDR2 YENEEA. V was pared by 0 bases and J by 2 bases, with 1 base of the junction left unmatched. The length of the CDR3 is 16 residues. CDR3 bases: TGTGCCAGCAGCTTAGAGGGGACAGGGGCCTACAATGAGCAGTTCTTC. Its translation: CASSLEGTGAYNEQFF.

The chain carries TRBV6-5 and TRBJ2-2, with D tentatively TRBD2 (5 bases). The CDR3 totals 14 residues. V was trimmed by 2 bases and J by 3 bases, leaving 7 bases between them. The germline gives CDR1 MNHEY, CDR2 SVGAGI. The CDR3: CASSYDYYTGELFF. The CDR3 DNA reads TGTGCCAGCAGTTACGACTATTACACCGGGGAGCTGTTTTTT.

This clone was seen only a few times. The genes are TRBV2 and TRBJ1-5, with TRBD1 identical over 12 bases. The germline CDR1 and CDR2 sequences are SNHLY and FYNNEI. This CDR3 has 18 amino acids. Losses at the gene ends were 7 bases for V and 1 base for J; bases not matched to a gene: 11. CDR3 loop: CASKRVGTGGSSNQPQHF. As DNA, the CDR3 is TGTGCCAGCAAGAGGGTAGGGACAGGGGGCTCGAGCAATCAGCCCCAGCATTTT. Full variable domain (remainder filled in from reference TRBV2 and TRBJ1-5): EPEVTQTPSHQVTQMGQEVILRCVPISNHLYFYWYRQILGQKVEFLVSFYNNEISEKSEIFDDQFSVERPDGSNFTLKIRSTKLEDSAMYFCASKRVGTGGSSNQPQHFGDGTRLSIL.

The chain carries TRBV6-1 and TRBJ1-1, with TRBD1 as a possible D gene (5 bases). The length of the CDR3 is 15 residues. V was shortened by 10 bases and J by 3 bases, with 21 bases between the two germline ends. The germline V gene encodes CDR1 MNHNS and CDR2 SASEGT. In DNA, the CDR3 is TGTGCCATCACTAGAGGGGAAGGGTGGGACACTGAAGCTTTCTTT. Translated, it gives CAITRGEGWDTEAFF.

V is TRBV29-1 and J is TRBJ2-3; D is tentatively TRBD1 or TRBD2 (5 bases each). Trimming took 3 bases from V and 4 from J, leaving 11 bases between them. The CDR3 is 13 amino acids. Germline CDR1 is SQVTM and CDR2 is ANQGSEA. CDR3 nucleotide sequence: TGCAGCGTTGAGGGGGTCGGGGCAGATACGCAGTATTTT. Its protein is CSVEGVGADTQYF.

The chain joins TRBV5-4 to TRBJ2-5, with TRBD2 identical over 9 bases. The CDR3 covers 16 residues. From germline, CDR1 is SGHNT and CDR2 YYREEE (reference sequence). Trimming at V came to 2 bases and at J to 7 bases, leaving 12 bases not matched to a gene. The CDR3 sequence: CASSFLASGAAGTQYF. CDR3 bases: TGTGCCAGCAGCTTTCTGGCTAGCGGGGCCGCTGGGACCCAGTACTTC. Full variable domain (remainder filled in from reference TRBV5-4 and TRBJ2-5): ETGVTQSPTHLIKTRGQQVTLRCSSQSGHNTVSWYQQALGQGPQFIFQYYREEENGRGNFPPRFSGLQFPNYSSELNVNALELDDSALYLCASSFLASGAAGTQYFGPGTRLLVL.

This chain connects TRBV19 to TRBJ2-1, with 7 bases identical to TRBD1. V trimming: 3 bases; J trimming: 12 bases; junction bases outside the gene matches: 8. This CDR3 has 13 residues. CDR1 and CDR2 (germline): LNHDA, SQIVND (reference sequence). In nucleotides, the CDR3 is TGTGCCAGTAGTATGGGACAGCCGGTCGGGCAGTTCTTC. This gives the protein CASSMGQPVGQFF.

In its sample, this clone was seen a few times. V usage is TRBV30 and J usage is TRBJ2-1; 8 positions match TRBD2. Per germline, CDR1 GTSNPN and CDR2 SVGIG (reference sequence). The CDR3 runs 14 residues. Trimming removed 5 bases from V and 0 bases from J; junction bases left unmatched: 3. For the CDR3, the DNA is TGTGCCTGGGAGCGGGGGAGCTCCTACAATGAGCAGTTCTTC. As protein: CAWERGSSYNEQFF.

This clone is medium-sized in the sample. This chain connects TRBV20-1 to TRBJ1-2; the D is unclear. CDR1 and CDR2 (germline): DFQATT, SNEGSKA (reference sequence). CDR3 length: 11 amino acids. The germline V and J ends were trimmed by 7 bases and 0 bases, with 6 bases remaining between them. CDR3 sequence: CSVRPNYGYTF. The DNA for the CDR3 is TGCAGTGTTCGACCTAACTATGGCTACACCTTC.

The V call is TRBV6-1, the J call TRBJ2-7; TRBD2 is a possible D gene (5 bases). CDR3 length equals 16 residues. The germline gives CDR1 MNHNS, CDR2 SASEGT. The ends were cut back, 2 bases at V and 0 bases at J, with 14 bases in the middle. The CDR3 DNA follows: TGTGCCAGCAGTGAACTCAGAGGGCTTAGCTCCTACGAGCAGTACGTC. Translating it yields CASSELRGLSSYEQYV.

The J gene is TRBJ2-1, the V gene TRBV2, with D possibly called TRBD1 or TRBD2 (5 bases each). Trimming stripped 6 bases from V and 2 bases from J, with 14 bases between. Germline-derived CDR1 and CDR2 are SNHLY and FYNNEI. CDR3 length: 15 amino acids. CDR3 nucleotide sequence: TGTGCCAGCAGCGCCGGGACGGTTACCTACAATGAGCAGTTCTTC. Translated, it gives CASSAGTVTYNEQFF.